Detailed here is one TCR beta chain. V gave up 5 bases and J gave up 4 bases; unmatched junction bases: 4. This CDR3 region has 14 residues. Germline CDR1 is SGHAT and CDR2 is FQNNGV. Sequenced by immunoSEQ multiplex PCR; TCRdb stores in-frame clones only, minus some. The table has tens of thousands of clones, 65% to 80% seen once. This specimen belongs to a study of blood T cell repertoires in COVID-19. As for the study in general: COVID-19 samples from acute and convalescent phases originated in the United States, Italy and Spain.

This chain links TRBV11-2 with TRBJ1-4, with 7 bases lining up with TRBD1. The sequenced sample was peripheral blood. The TCR originated in a man in his 60s with acute or convalescent COVID-19. DNA of the CDR3: TGTGCCAGCAGCATGGGACAGATTAATGAAAAACTGTTTTTT. Translating gives CASSMGQINEKLFF.